This TCR beta chain is from a study of long-term antiretroviral therapy in people with HIV. Whole-study findings and limits: Regardless of time point, clones expanded before ART dominated the repertoire. HIV repertoires covered narrower CDR3 length ranges than controls did.

The assay, immunoSEQ v3.0, was run at survey level. The repertoire was sequenced with immunoSEQ multiplex PCR; TCRdb's copy has only in-frame clones and lacks some. The data show about 20,000 clones, approximately 88% seen once. Notes on this clone: As yet, its antigen is unknown.

The V end was cut by 4 bases, the J end by 2 bases, with 14 bases between. This CDR3 spans 15 amino acids. CDR1 is MNHEY and CDR2 is SVGAGI in the germline V gene. Clinicians in the United States treated all participants with HIV. The genes are TRBV6-5 and TRBJ1-1; D remains unclear. This clonotype was obtained from a woman aged 40 to 50 with HIV. Sequences were derived from unsorted PBMCs, sampled 1.2 years after starting antiretroviral therapy. The CDR3 sequence is CASSSDRNPNTEAFF. In DNA, the CDR3 is TGTGCCAGCAGTTCCGACCGAAACCCAAACACTGAAGCTTTCTTT.